The rows below give T cell receptor beta chains drawn from one sample of a study of shared clonotypes between healthy human individuals. The method was immunoSEQ multiplex PCR; TCRdb's version includes in-frame clones alone and lacks a portion of them. The repertoire holds roughly 2.5 million clones, with 85% to 95% as singletons. The sequencing sample was made of naive CD4+ T cells sorted from blood. All receptors derive from a man aged 18 to 29 in good health. CDR3s include the opening cysteine and the closing phenylalanine or tryptophan. Each record gives: D gene, clone size, V gene, J gene, CDR3 DNA, CDR3 protein. The D gene is left open where the match is weak. Clone sizes are given selectively: once, few, many, or a class where the clone is expanded.

D gene: -; clone size: -; V gene: TRBV5-4; J gene: TRBJ1-1; CDR3 DNA: TGTGCCAGCAGTTCCCCTCAGGGTGAAGGCACTGAAGCTTTCTTT; CDR3 protein: CASSSPQGEGTEAFF
D gene: -; clone size: once; V gene: TRBV25-1; J gene: TRBJ2-7; CDR3 DNA: TGTGCCAGCAGTGAATGGGGGGCTCCCTCCTACGAGCAGTACTTC; CDR3 protein: CASSEWGAPSYEQYF
D gene: -; clone size: -; V gene: TRBV15; J gene: TRBJ1-4; CDR3 DNA: TGTGCCACCAGCAGAGATACCTCACTTAGTGAAAAACTGTTTTTT; CDR3 protein: CATSRDTSLSEKLFF
D gene: -; clone size: -; V gene: TRBV30; J gene: TRBJ1-2; CDR3 DNA: TGTGCCTGGAGTCTTAACAGTGGCTATGGCTACACCTTC; CDR3 protein: CAWSLNSGYGYTF
D gene: -; clone size: -; V gene: TRBV30; J gene: TRBJ1-6; CDR3 DNA: TGTGCCTGGGATACAGGGATCGGGAATTCACCCCTCCACTTT; CDR3 protein: CAWDTGIGNSPLHF
D gene: -; clone size: -; V gene: TRBV18; J gene: TRBJ2-5; CDR3 DNA: TGTGCCAGCTCCCTCCTCGGGATCCAAGAGACCCAGTACTTC; CDR3 protein: CASSLLGIQETQYF
D gene: -; clone size: -; V gene: TRBV25-1; J gene: TRBJ1-1; CDR3 DNA: TGTGCCAGCAAAGGCCCCTGGAACACTGAAGCTTTCTTT; CDR3 protein: CASKGPWNTEAFF
D gene: -; clone size: -; V gene: TRBV5-1; J gene: TRBJ2-7; CDR3 DNA: TGCGCCAGCAGCTTGGGACTGGCGGGCACCTACGAGCAGTACTTC; CDR3 protein: CASSLGLAGTYEQYF
D gene: -; clone size: once; V gene: TRBV5-1; J gene: TRBJ2-5; CDR3 DNA: TGCGCCAGCAGCGAGATCCGGGAGACCCAGTACTTC; CDR3 protein: CASSEIRETQYF
D gene: TRBD1; clone size: -; V gene: TRBV7-2; J gene: TRBJ2-1; CDR3 DNA: TGTGCCAGCAGCTCCCCCGGGACAGGGACGTACAATGAGCAGTTCTTC; CDR3 protein: CASSSPGTGTYNEQFF
D gene: -; clone size: few; V gene: TRBV15; J gene: TRBJ1-6; CDR3 DNA: TGTGCCACCAGCAGAGATCAGGGGCCACCCCTCCACTTT; CDR3 protein: CATSRDQGPPLHF
D gene: TRBD2; clone size: -; V gene: TRBV10-3; J gene: TRBJ2-1; CDR3 DNA: TGTGCCATTAGCGGGAGGGCCGTGGATGAGCAGTTCTTC; CDR3 protein: CAISGRAVDEQFF
D gene: TRBD1; clone size: few; V gene: TRBV7-2; J gene: TRBJ2-7; CDR3 DNA: TGTGCCAGCAGCACCGGGACAGGGTCCTACGAGCAGTACTTC; CDR3 protein: CASSTGTGSYEQYF
D gene: -; clone size: once; V gene: TRBV7-8; J gene: TRBJ2-2; CDR3 DNA: TGTGCCAGCAGCTTAGGAACGCCCCGGGTAGGGGAGCTGTTTTTT; CDR3 protein: CASSLGTPRVGELFF
D gene: -; clone size: -; V gene: TRBV15; J gene: TRBJ1-2; CDR3 DNA: TGTGCCACCAGCAGACCATCTGGTGGCTACACCTTC; CDR3 protein: CATSRPSGGYTF
D gene: -; clone size: -; V gene: TRBV19; J gene: TRBJ2-5; CDR3 DNA: TGTGCCACCGGAGAAGAGACCCAGTACTTC; CDR3 protein: CATGEETQYF
D gene: -; clone size: -; V gene: TRBV2; J gene: TRBJ2-5; CDR3 DNA: TGTGCCAGCAAGGGGGTACTAGTTGAGACCCAGTACTTC; CDR3 protein: CASKGVLVETQYF
D gene: TRBD2; clone size: -; V gene: TRBV2; J gene: TRBJ2-1; CDR3 DNA: TGTGCCAGCAGTCTGCACGCTAGCGGAGAGCAGTTCTTC; CDR3 protein: CASSLHASGEQFF
D gene: -; clone size: once; V gene: TRBV7-8; J gene: TRBJ1-5; CDR3 DNA: TGTGCCAGCAGCTTAGAAGGGGCACTCAATCAGCCCCAGCATTTT; CDR3 protein: CASSLEGALNQPQHF
D gene: TRBD2; clone size: -; V gene: TRBV19; J gene: TRBJ2-3; CDR3 DNA: TGTGCCAGTAGTCCCCTCGTGGGGGGGAGGACAGATACGCAGTATTTT; CDR3 protein: CASSPLVGGRTDTQYF
D gene: -; clone size: -; V gene: TRBV7-9; J gene: TRBJ2-3; CDR3 DNA: TGTGCCAGCAGCTCGGACGGAACAGATACGCAGTATTTT; CDR3 protein: CASSSDGTDTQYF
D gene: -; clone size: -; V gene: TRBV14; J gene: TRBJ2-4; CDR3 DNA: TGTGCCAGCAGCCAAGAAGCCAAAAACATTCAGTACTTC; CDR3 protein: CASSQEAKNIQYF
D gene: -; clone size: -; V gene: TRBV14; J gene: TRBJ2-2; CDR3 DNA: TGTGCCAGCAGCCAAACGGGGGCTGGGTACACCGGGGAGCTGTTTTTT; CDR3 protein: CASSQTGAGYTGELFF
D gene: -; clone size: -; V gene: TRBV19; J gene: TRBJ1-5; CDR3 DNA: TGTGCCAGTAGTAGACAGTGGAATCAGCCCCAGCATTTT; CDR3 protein: CASSRQWNQPQHF
D gene: -; clone size: -; V gene: TRBV5-4; J gene: TRBJ1-2; CDR3 DNA: TGTGCCAGCAGCTTGCCAGCCAACTATGGCTACACCTTC; CDR3 protein: CASSLPANYGYTF
D gene: TRBD2; clone size: once; V gene: TRBV5-1; J gene: TRBJ2-5; CDR3 DNA: TGCGCCAGCAGCTTGGAGGCTAGCGGGAGTAGTTCCCAAGAGACCCAGTACTTC; CDR3 protein: CASSLEASGSSSQETQYF
D gene: -; clone size: -; V gene: TRBV13; J gene: TRBJ2-7; CDR3 DNA: TGTGCCAGCAGCTTAGACAGGGAGGACGAGCAGTACTTC; CDR3 protein: CASSLDREDEQYF
D gene: TRBD1; clone size: -; V gene: TRBV5-4; J gene: TRBJ1-3; CDR3 DNA: TGTGCCAGCAGCTACCAGGGGGGAGGAAACACCATATATTTT; CDR3 protein: CASSYQGGGNTIYF
D gene: TRBD2; clone size: -; V gene: TRBV7-2; J gene: TRBJ2-3; CDR3 DNA: TGTGCCAGCAGCTTAGCTCCAGCGGGAGTAGCAGATACGCAGTATTTT; CDR3 protein: CASSLAPAGVADTQYF
D gene: -; clone size: -; V gene: TRBV5-1; J gene: TRBJ2-3; CDR3 DNA: TGCGCCAGCAGCTTGACTTTTTTAGGGGTGGATACGCAGTATTTT; CDR3 protein: CASSLTFLGVDTQYF
D gene: -; clone size: -; V gene: TRBV19; J gene: TRBJ1-2; CDR3 DNA: TGTGCCAGTAGTATTTGGCAGGGGTCTGGCTACACCTTC; CDR3 protein: CASSIWQGSGYTF
D gene: -; clone size: -; V gene: TRBV5-1; J gene: TRBJ2-1; CDR3 DNA: TGCGCCAGCAGCTTGGCGGTAGGGGTCTACAATGAGCAGTTCTTC; CDR3 protein: CASSLAVGVYNEQFF
D gene: TRBD2; clone size: -; V gene: TRBV7-2; J gene: TRBJ2-5; CDR3 DNA: TGTGCCAGCAGCTTGGGGGGAGCGGGAGGAACCCAGTACTTC; CDR3 protein: CASSLGGAGGTQYF
D gene: -; clone size: -; V gene: TRBV5-4; J gene: TRBJ2-7; CDR3 DNA: TGTGCCAGCAGCCCACCCCATTCCGGGGGCGAGCAGTACTTC; CDR3 protein: CASSPPHSGGEQYF
D gene: TRBD2; clone size: -; V gene: TRBV5-1; J gene: TRBJ2-1; CDR3 DNA: TGCGCCAGCAGCCAGACTAGCGGGAACAATGAGCAGTTCTTC; CDR3 protein: CASSQTSGNNEQFF